The 18 T cell receptor beta chains given below trace back to one sample, sequenced in a study of blood T cells in healthy people across ages. Combining a sample-barcoded 5' primer with a J-beta primer mix, a second PCR ran for roughly 6 to 12 cycles. TCRdb fed the 5' RACE reads into MiXCR, producing one record per CDR3 protein. The table shows approximately 290,000 distinct CDR3 sequences, with 27% occurring only once. The sample taken for sequencing was blood. These receptor sequences come from a woman aged 70-85 years in good health.

The chain joins TRBV20-1 to TRBJ2-3; D remains ambiguous. The CDR3 is 15 residues long. V lost 6 bases, J lost 2 bases, and 18 bases lay in between. The germline CDR1 and CDR2 sequences are DFQATT and SNEGSKA (reference sequence). CDR3 sequence reads: CSASDGSLFTDTQYF. In DNA, the CDR3 is TGCAGTGCCAGCGATGGTAGCCTTTTCACAGATACGCAGTATTTT.

The gene calls are TRBV5-1 and TRBJ2-3; 11 bases match TRBD2. Looked up from germline, CDR1 is SGHRS and CDR2 is YFSETQ. The V segment lost 4 bases and the J segment 2 bases; nucleotides outside the gene matches: 6. The CDR3 consists of 16 residues. The CDR3 DNA reads as TGCGCCAGCAGCGAAACTAGCGGGAGAGACACAGATACGCAGTATTTT. Its protein product is CASSETSGRDTDTQYF.

The rearrangement joins TRBV4-3 to TRBJ2-1, with 10 bases identical to TRBD2. The CDR3 runs 17 residues. Trimming at V came to 2 bases and at J to 10 bases, leaving 14 bases not matched to a gene. From germline, CDR1 is LGHNA and CDR2 YSLEER. The CDR3 reads CASSQMGAGGPLGEQFF. The CDR3 nucleotides are TGCGCCAGCAGCCAAATGGGAGCGGGAGGGCCTTTGGGCGAGCAGTTCTTC.

This chain links TRBV7-3 with TRBJ2-5; 10 bases align to TRBD2. The J call may be mistaken, given a closer DNA end match to TRBJ2-7. Germline CDR1 and CDR2: SGHTA and FQGTGA. CDR3 size: 16 residues. The CDR3: CASSLYTSSGSYEQYF. The CDR3 DNA is TGTGCCAGCAGCTTATACACCTCTAGCGGGAGCTACGAGCAGTACTTC.

This chain connects TRBV5-6 to TRBJ2-3; D is possibly TRBD1 (6 bases). Trimming cost V 4 bases and J 7 bases, with 19 bases left between them. Germline V CDR1 and CDR2: SGHDT, YYEEEE. This CDR3 is built from 15 residues. The CDR3 loop is CASSPITGHINTQYF. CDR3 DNA sequence: TGTGCCAGCAGCCCCATTACGGGACACATTAATACGCAGTATTTT.

The V call is TRBV7-9, the J call TRBJ2-5; 9 bases match TRBD1. Trimming removed 4 bases from V and 3 bases from J; junction bases left unmatched: 9. CDR1 is SEHNR and CDR2 is FQNEAQ in the germline V gene (reference sequence). This CDR3 spans 16 amino acids. The CDR3 is CASSSVIGTGKETQYF. The CDR3 DNA follows: TGTGCCAGCAGCTCGGTGATCGGGACAGGGAAAGAGACCCAGTACTTC.

The V gene is TRBV5-1, the J gene TRBJ1-2, with D unclear. Germline-derived CDR1 and CDR2 are SGHRS and YFSETQ. Between the trimmed V and J ends, which lost 1 base and 0 bases, there was a span of 16 bases. The CDR3 is made up of 17 amino acids. The CDR3 nucleotides are TGCGCCAGCAGCTTGAGGTCGGTTGGCTTCGCTAACTATGGCTACACCTTC. This encodes CASSLRSVGFANYGYTF.

The genes are TRBV28 and TRBJ1-2, with D unclear. This CDR3 region has 16 residues. Germline values: CDR1 MDHEN, CDR2 SYDVKM. V shed 7 bases and J shed 4 bases, with 22 bases lying between them. CDR3 bases: TGTGCCAGCACCTTAGCCTCAACGGAAGGGCCCTATGGCTACACCTTC. Protein sequence: CASTLASTEGPYGYTF.

The chain has TRBV11-2 and TRBJ1-2; tentatively, D is TRBD1 (6 bases). V was clipped by 2 bases and J by 5 bases, with 12 bases between them. The CDR3 spans 14 residues. Germline CDR1 is SGHAT and CDR2 is FQNNGV. The CDR3 reads CASSLRYREYGYTF. CDR3 DNA sequence: TGTGCCAGCAGCTTAAGATACAGGGAATATGGCTACACCTTC.

The gene calls are TRBV29-1 and TRBJ2-7, with TRBD1 identical over 8 bases. With V trimmed by 2 bases and J by 3 bases, 9 bases remained unmatched. This CDR3 comprises 15 residues. Germline V gene sequence: CDR1 SQVTM, CDR2 ANQGSEA. CDR3 DNA: TGCAGCGTTGAAAAGTCGCGGACAGGGATCTACGAGCAGTACTTC. Encoded protein: CSVEKSRTGIYEQYF.

The CDR3 DNA is TGCGCCAGCAGCTTGGGGCAACGGGGTTTAGGGGCTAGCTACGAGCAGTACTTC. This codes for CASSLGQRGLGASYEQYF. The gene calls are TRBV5-1 and TRBJ2-7; D is tentatively TRBD1 or TRBD2 (5 bases each). This CDR3 spans 18 amino acids. Trimming removed 0 bases at V and 3 bases at J, with 22 bases between. The germline CDR1 and CDR2 sequences are SGHRS and YFSETQ.

The chain joins TRBV29-1 to TRBJ2-5, with D possibly matching TRBD2 (7 bases). Germline V gene data show CDR1 as SQVTM and CDR2 as ANQGSEA. The germline V and J ends were trimmed by 1 base and 4 bases, with 13 bases remaining between them. CDR3 size: 14 residues. In DNA, the CDR3 is TGCAGCGTTGAAGTACGGGGGGCCGGAGAGACCCAGTACTTC. Protein: CSVEVRGAGETQYF.

V gene TRBV20-1 combines with J gene TRBJ1-2; a possible D gene is TRBD1 (5 bases). The CDR3 extends over 12 amino acids. From germline, CDR1 is DFQATT and CDR2 SNEGSKA (reference sequence). Trimming removed 3 bases from V and 4 bases from J, with 9 bases in between. CDR3 DNA: TGCAGTGCTAGGGGGCCGCTCTATGGCTACACCTTC. Amino acid sequence: CSARGPLYGYTF.

The table lists this clonotype with a few counts. This clone may be a read error of a much larger clone one base away. The chain recombines TRBV24-1 with TRBJ2-5, with D unresolved. CDR1 and CDR2 (germline): KGHDR, SFDVKD. The CDR3 has 16 amino acids. The CDR3 coding sequence is TGTGTCACCAGTGATTTGAACGACTCACTTGGGGAGACCCAGTACTTC. It yields the protein CVTSDLNDSLGETQYF.

The V gene is TRBV20-1, the J gene TRBJ1-1; D gene uncertain. The V gene's germline CDR1 is DFQATT and CDR2 SNEGSKA (reference sequence). The CDR3 is 15 amino acids. V lost 0 bases and J 1 base, leaving 12 bases between the germline ends. In DNA, the CDR3 is TGCAGTGCTAGAGATCTCACGACCGGGAACACTGAAGCTTTCTTT. Its protein is CSARDLTTGNTEAFF.

This clonotype appeared a few times. The J gene is TRBJ2-4, the V gene TRBV7-9; tentatively, D is TRBD1 or TRBD2 (5 bases each). Trimming pared 3 bases from V and 4 bases from J, leaving 16 bases between. CDR3 length: 16 residues. Germline CDR1 is SEHNR and CDR2 is FQNEAQ (reference sequence). The CDR3 reads CASSFPLRDPKNIQYF. DNA for the CDR3: TGTGCCAGCAGCTTCCCGCTCCGGGACCCAAAAAACATTCAGTACTTC.

The V and J genes are TRBV7-3 and TRBJ2-1; TRBD2 might be the D (5 bases). This CDR3 contains 15 residues. The V end was cut by 5 bases, the J end by 0 bases, with 11 bases between. Germline loops: CDR1 SGHTA, CDR2 FQGTGA. The CDR3 protein is CASSQRASSYNEQFF. The CDR3 bases are TGTGCCAGCAGCCAGAGGGCGAGCTCCTACAATGAGCAGTTCTTC.

This clonotype was recorded many times. The rearrangement links TRBV4-1 to TRBJ1-5; no clear D. The V end lost 1 base, the J end lost 9 bases, and 19 bases lay between the germline ends. The CDR3 runs to 16 residues. Germline assignment: CDR1 MGHRA and CDR2 YSYEKL. The CDR3 nucleotides are TGCGCCAGCAGCCAAGTGGCGGCAGCCAACACGCGGCCCCAGCATTTT. It codes for CASSQVAAANTRPQHF.